Given below is one TCR beta chain in context. The antigen is not known. Clones were sequenced by immunoSEQ multiplex PCR, and TCRdb holds only the in-frame ones, with some missing. Of some 25,000 clones listed, about two thirds are singletons. This sample was included in a study of vaccination effects on CD4 cells after COVID-19. The wider study: The participants, recipients of two vaccine doses, got either BNT162b2 or mRNA-1273.

Study-wide results and caveats: Few convalescent patients were included, and no early post-infection timepoints were sampled.

The CDR3 is 14 amino acids. The germline V and J ends were trimmed by 0 bases and 0 bases, with 6 bases remaining between them. In germline, CDR1 is SGHRS, CDR2 YFSETQ. Expansion of antigen-specific CD4+ T cells with viral peptide pools was carried out by the ViraFEST assay before sequencing. Subsequent to approximately 9 days of culture, CD4+ T cells were isolated. Vaccine recipients had no previous SARS-CoV-2 infection; their nucleocapsid antibodies were negative. Each well held 1.5 million to 2.5 million PBMC cultured with around 10 ug/ml peptides and around 11 IU/ml IL-2. The sample in question was CD4+ T cells from PBMCs cultured with HCoV-OC43 spike peptides, obtained before COVID-19 vaccination. The sample's subset: HCoV-OC43 spike overlapping peptide pool stimulation. The chain carries TRBV5-1 and TRBJ1-1, with D unclear. The TCR sequence derives from a human donor who received a COVID-19 vaccine. CDR3 coding DNA: TGCGCCAGCAGCTTGGACGGGATGAACACTGAAGCTTTCTTT. Its protein product is CASSLDGMNTEAFF.